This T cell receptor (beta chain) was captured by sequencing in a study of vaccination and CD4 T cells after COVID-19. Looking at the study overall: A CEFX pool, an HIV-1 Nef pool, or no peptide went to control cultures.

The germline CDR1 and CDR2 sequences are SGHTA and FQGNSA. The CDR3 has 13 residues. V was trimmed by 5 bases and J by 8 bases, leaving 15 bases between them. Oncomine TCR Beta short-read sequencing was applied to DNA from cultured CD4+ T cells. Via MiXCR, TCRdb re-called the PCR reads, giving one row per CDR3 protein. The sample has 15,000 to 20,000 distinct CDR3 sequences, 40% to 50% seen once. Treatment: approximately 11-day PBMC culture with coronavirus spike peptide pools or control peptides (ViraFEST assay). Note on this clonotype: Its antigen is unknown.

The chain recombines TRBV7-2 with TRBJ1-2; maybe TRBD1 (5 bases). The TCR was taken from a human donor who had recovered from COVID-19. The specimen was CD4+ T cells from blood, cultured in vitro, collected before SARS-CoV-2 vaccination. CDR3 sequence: CASSPQEMRGYTF. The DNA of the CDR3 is TGTGCCAGCAGCCCACAGGAGATGAGGGGCTACACCTTC.